The sample holds many counts of the clone carrying this T cell receptor beta chain. Its antigen remains unknown. Attachment of unique molecular identifiers to individual cDNA molecules was performed. TCRdb re-derived calls from the 5' RACE reads in MiXCR, one entry per CDR3 protein. The table lists about 130,000 distinct CDR3 sequences, 14% to 15% of them singletons. Germline V gene lookup returns CDR1 GTSNPN and CDR2 SVGIG (reference sequence). Trimming cost V 0 bases and J 7 bases, with 7 bases left between them. The CDR3 runs to 12 residues. This entry comes from a study of early T cells in non-severe SARS-CoV-2 infection. Whole-study context: Chains from this unsorted whole-blood bulk RNA could not be paired. Study-level findings and limits: The matching step, a VDJdb search, favored anti-spike CD8 responses and missed private and CD4 specificities.

The source is an adult who was a healthcare worker with PCR-confirmed SARS-CoV-2 infection or an uninfected control (not recorded which). Sequenced: whole blood. J is TRBJ1-5 and V is TRBV30, with D unclear. Written as DNA, the CDR3 is TGTGCCTGGAGTGTACCGGGGCAGCCCCAGCATTTT. This sequence encodes CAWSVPGQPQHF.